The rows below give T cell receptor beta chains drawn from one sample of a study of blood T cell repertoires in COVID-19. Using immunoSEQ multiplex PCR, the repertoire was profiled, and TCRdb retains in-frame clones only, with some absent. The sample has 200,000 or so clones, around 84% seen once. The specimen sequenced was peripheral blood. The receptors come from a woman aged 55-75 years who had recovered from COVID-19. Each CDR3 is given with its conserved first and last residue. D genes are given only for firm matches. A clone size is listed for some rows: how often the clone was seen (once, few, many), or a class if it is expanded.

cdr3_aa | cdr3_nt | j_call | d_call | v_call | clone_size
CASLQGSGNTIYF | TGTGCCAGCTTACAGGGCTCTGGAAACACCATATATTTT | TRBJ1-3 | . | TRBV14 | .
CASSLGNRAAGETQYF | TGTGCCAGCAGCTTAGGGAACAGAGCGGCGGGGGAGACCCAGTACTTC | TRBJ2-5 | . | TRBV7-2 | .
CASSYSTGGMNTEAFF | TGTGCCAGCAGTTACTCGACAGGGGGCATGAACACTGAAGCTTTCTTT | TRBJ1-1 | TRBD1 | TRBV6-5 | .
CASSGTGVENTGELFF | TGTGCCAGCAGCGGTACAGGGGTCGAGAACACCGGGGAGCTGTTTTTT | TRBJ2-2 | TRBD1 | TRBV7-2 | .
CASNGQGYNQPQHF | TGTGCCAGCAATGGACAGGGGTACAATCAGCCCCAGCATTTT | TRBJ1-5 | TRBD1 | TRBV2 | few
CATNSQGQGATNEKLFF | TGTGCCACCAACTCCCAGGGACAGGGGGCAACTAATGAAAAACTGTTTTTT | TRBJ1-4 | TRBD1 | TRBV15 | .
CASSLPLDRGDTEAFF | TGCGCCAGCAGCTTGCCCCTGGACAGGGGAGACACTGAAGCTTTCTTT | TRBJ1-1 | TRBD1 | TRBV5-1 | once
CASSADRAGNTIYF | TGCGCCAGCAGCGCGGACAGGGCTGGAAACACCATATATTTT | TRBJ1-3 | TRBD1 | TRBV5-1 | .
CASSMVDNEQFF | TGTGCCAGTAGTATGGTAGACAATGAGCAGTTCTTC | TRBJ2-1 | . | TRBV19 | once
CASSFYLGEADTQYF | TGTGCCAGCAGCTTCTACCTTGGTGAGGCAGATACGCAGTATTTT | TRBJ2-3 | . | TRBV7-3 | .
CASSFTHPGGQPQHF | TGTGCCAGCAGTTTTACACACCCGGGGGGTCAGCCCCAGCATTTT | TRBJ1-5 | . | TRBV27 | .
CASSVATGSTEAFF | TGTGCCAGCAGCGTCGCCACAGGGAGCACTGAAGCTTTCTTT | TRBJ1-1 | . | TRBV9 | .
CASSELTGAAYGYTF | TGCGCCAGCAGCGAACTTACAGGGGCGGCCTATGGCTACACCTTC | TRBJ1-2 | TRBD1 | TRBV4-3 | .
CASSLRQGANYGYTF | TGCGCCAGCAGCTTACGACAGGGGGCTAACTATGGCTACACCTTC | TRBJ1-2 | TRBD1 | TRBV5-1 | .
CASSFIQGSGQPQHF | TGTGCCAGCAGCTTCATTCAGGGGAGCGGACAGCCCCAGCATTTT | TRBJ1-5 | . | TRBV7-8 | .
CATSREGGNQPQHF | TGTGCCACCAGCAGGGAGGGGGGGAATCAGCCCCAGCATTTT | TRBJ1-5 | . | TRBV15 | .
CASSPPGWSRRETQYF | TGTGCCAGCAGTCCCCCCGGTTGGAGTCGACGAGAGACCCAGTACTTC | TRBJ2-5 | . | TRBV7-2 | .
CASSLTQRRNQETQYF | TGCGCCAGCAGCTTGACCCAGCGGAGGAATCAAGAGACCCAGTACTTC | TRBJ2-5 | . | TRBV5-1 | .
CASSSDLDRGSSNQPQHF | TGTGCCAGCAGCTCCGACCTCGACAGGGGGTCTAGCAATCAGCCCCAGCATTTT | TRBJ1-5 | TRBD1 | TRBV28 | few
CASSLSSGNTIYF | TGTGCCAGCAGCTTGAGCTCTGGAAACACCATATATTTT | TRBJ1-3 | . | TRBV12-3/TRBV12-4 | .
CASSLALLTDTQYF | TGCGCCAGCAGCTTGGCACTACTCACAGATACGCAGTATTTT | TRBJ2-3 | . | TRBV5-1 | .
CASSQGAGGISYEQYF | TGTGCCAGCAGCCAAGGAGCGGGGGGGATCTCCTACGAGCAGTACTTC | TRBJ2-7 | TRBD2 | TRBV4-2 | .
CASSRDRGNQPQHF | TGTGCCAGCAGCCGGGACAGGGGCAATCAGCCCCAGCATTTT | TRBJ1-5 | TRBD1 | TRBV6-5 | .
CASSDLDRESYEQYF | TGTGCCAGCAGTGATTTGGACAGAGAATCCTACGAGCAGTACTTC | TRBJ2-7 | . | TRBV2 | few
CAWSIGRGETQYF | TGTGCCTGGAGTATAGGGAGGGGAGAGACCCAGTACTTC | TRBJ2-5 | TRBD2 | TRBV30 | .
CASSRTGDSGNTIYF | TGTGCCAGCAGCCGGACAGGTGACTCTGGAAACACCATATATTTT | TRBJ1-3 | TRBD1 | TRBV4-2 | .
CASSAAPTGGYTF | TGTGCCAGCAGCGCAGCCCCCACCGGGGGCTACACCTTC | TRBJ1-2 | . | TRBV11-2 | .
CASSLDVDRRIYEQYF | TGTGCCAGCAGCTTGGATGTGGACAGGCGGATCTACGAGCAGTACTTC | TRBJ2-7 | TRBD1 | TRBV5-4 | .
CASSMTANTEAFF | TGTGCCAGCAGCATGACAGCGAACACTGAAGCTTTCTTT | TRBJ1-1 | . | TRBV11-2 | .
CASSIITTRSSYEQYF | TGTGCCAGTAGTATTATCACGACCCGGAGCTCCTACGAGCAGTACTTC | TRBJ2-7 | . | TRBV19 | few
CASSLKFQGRIYNSPLHF | TGTGCCAGCAGTTTGAAGTTCCAGGGCCGGATCTATAATTCACCCCTCCACTTT | TRBJ1-6 | . | TRBV27 | .
CASSAGGYEQYF | TGTGCCAGCAGTGCGGGGGGTTACGAGCAGTACTTC | TRBJ2-7 | TRBD2 | TRBV12-3/TRBV12-4 | .
CASSLGLAGGTDTQYF | TGTGCCAGCAGCTTAGGGCTAGCGGGGGGCACAGATACGCAGTATTTT | TRBJ2-3 | TRBD2 | TRBV7-2 | .
CASSSDRVRTDTQYF | TGTGCCAGTTCTTCCGACAGGGTGAGGACAGATACGCAGTATTTT | TRBJ2-3 | TRBD1 | TRBV6-5 | once
CASSTLQGGEETQYF | TGTGCCAGCAGCACCTTACAGGGTGGGGAAGAGACCCAGTACTTC | TRBJ2-5 | . | TRBV9 | .
CASSLGVRGGTQETQYF | TGTGCTAGCAGCTTAGGGGTGCGGGGGGGAACACAAGAGACCCAGTACTTC | TRBJ2-5 | TRBD2 | TRBV7-7 | .
CASRNPRRTGELFF | TGTGCCAGCAGGAATCCCAGGAGGACCGGGGAGCTGTTTTTT | TRBJ2-2 | . | TRBV2 | .
CASSFSSGRTDTQYF | TGTGCCAGCAGCTTCTCCAGCGGACGCACAGATACGCAGTATTTT | TRBJ2-3 | . | TRBV7-6 | .
CASSFAGFSGNTIYF | TGCGCCAGCAGCTTCGCGGGGTTCTCTGGAAACACCATATATTTT | TRBJ1-3 | . | TRBV5-1 | .
CASSGDRASGNTIYF | TGTGCCAGCAGCGGGGACAGGGCCTCTGGAAACACCATATATTTT | TRBJ1-3 | TRBD1 | TRBV9 | .
CASSWTSGGTGELFF | TGTGCCAGCAGTTGGACTAGCGGGGGGACCGGGGAGCTGTTTTTT | TRBJ2-2 | TRBD2 | TRBV27 | .
CASSTTGDSYEQYF | TGTGCCAGCAGCACGACAGGGGACTCCTACGAGCAGTACTTC | TRBJ2-7 | TRBD1 | TRBV9 | once
CASSLSSGGVDEQFF | TGTGCCAGCAGCTTAAGTAGCGGGGGGGTAGATGAGCAGTTCTTC | TRBJ2-1 | TRBD2 | TRBV7-2 | .
CASRPTGVTGELFF | TGTGCCAGCAGACCCACAGGGGTCACCGGGGAGCTGTTTTTT | TRBJ2-2 | TRBD1 | TRBV7-3 | .
CASSLGTRRGGGYNEQFF | TGCGCCAGCAGCTTGGGGACCCGGAGGGGGGGAGGATACAATGAGCAGTTCTTC | TRBJ2-1 | . | TRBV5-1 | .
CASSPSGGEKLFF | TGTGCCAGCAGTCCCTCAGGGGGAGAAAAACTGTTTTTT | TRBJ1-4 | TRBD1 | TRBV2 | .
CASSGDRGRTGELFF | TGTGCCAGCAGTGGGGACAGGGGGCGCACCGGGGAGCTGTTTTTT | TRBJ2-2 | TRBD1 | TRBV6-2/TRBV6-3 | .
CASSAWGGEKLFF | TGTGCCAGCAGCGCCTGGGGCGGCGAAAAACTGTTTTTT | TRBJ1-4 | . | TRBV7-2 | .
CATSDRTSGTDTQYF | TGTGCCACCAGTGATCGGACTAGCGGCACAGATACGCAGTATTTT | TRBJ2-3 | TRBD2 | TRBV24-1 | once
CASSPLGQGYYGYTF | TGTGCCAGCTCACCGCTTGGACAGGGCTACTATGGCTACACCTTC | TRBJ1-2 | TRBD1 | TRBV18 | .
CASSSSPSNSPLHF | TGTGCCAGCAGTTCAAGTCCTAGTAATTCACCCCTCCACTTT | TRBJ1-6 | . | TRBV6-5 | .
CASSLQGALNYGYTF | TGTGCCAGCAGCCTACAGGGGGCCCTGAACTATGGCTACACCTTC | TRBJ1-2 | TRBD1 | TRBV7-2 | .
CASSLRLAGLNEQFF | TGTGCCAGCAGCTTAAGGCTAGCGGGCCTCAATGAGCAGTTCTTC | TRBJ2-1 | TRBD2 | TRBV7-3 | .
CAWSPDTSANYGYTF | TGTGCCTGGAGTCCGGACACTTCAGCTAACTATGGCTACACCTTC | TRBJ1-2 | . | TRBV30 | .
CASSPGGFDSPLHF | TGCGCCAGCAGTCCAGGGGGTTTCGATTCACCCCTCCACTTT | TRBJ1-6 | TRBD1 | TRBV5-1 | .
CASSERRGGYEQYF | TGCGCCAGCAGTGAGCGGCGGGGGGGCTACGAGCAGTACTTC | TRBJ2-7 | TRBD2 | TRBV10-2 | .
CASSFSGWEQYF | TGTGCCAGCAGCTTTTCAGGGTGGGAGCAGTACTTC | TRBJ2-7 | . | TRBV7-8 | .
CASSEAVRSLYEQYF | TGTGCCAGCAGTGAAGCGGTAAGGAGCCTCTACGAGCAGTACTTC | TRBJ2-7 | . | TRBV6-1 | .